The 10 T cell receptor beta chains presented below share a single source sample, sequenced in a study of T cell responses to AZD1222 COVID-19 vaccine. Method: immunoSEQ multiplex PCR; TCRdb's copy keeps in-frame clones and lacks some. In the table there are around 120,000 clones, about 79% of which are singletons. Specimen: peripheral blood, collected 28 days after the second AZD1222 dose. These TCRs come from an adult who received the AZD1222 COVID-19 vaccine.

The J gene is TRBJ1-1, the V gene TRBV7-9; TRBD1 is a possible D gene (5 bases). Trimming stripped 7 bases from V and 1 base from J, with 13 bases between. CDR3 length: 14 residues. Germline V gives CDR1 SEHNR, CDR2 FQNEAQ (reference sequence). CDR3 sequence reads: CASTRPGRNTEAFF. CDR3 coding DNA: TGTGCCAGCACGCGCCCGGGACGGAACACTGAAGCTTTCTTT.

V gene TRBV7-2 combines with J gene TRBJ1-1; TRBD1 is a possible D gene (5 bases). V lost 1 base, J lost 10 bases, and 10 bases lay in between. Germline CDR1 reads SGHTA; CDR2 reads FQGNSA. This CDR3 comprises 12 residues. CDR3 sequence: CASSLETRVAFF. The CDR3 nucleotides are TGTGCCAGCAGCTTAGAGACCAGGGTAGCTTTCTTT.

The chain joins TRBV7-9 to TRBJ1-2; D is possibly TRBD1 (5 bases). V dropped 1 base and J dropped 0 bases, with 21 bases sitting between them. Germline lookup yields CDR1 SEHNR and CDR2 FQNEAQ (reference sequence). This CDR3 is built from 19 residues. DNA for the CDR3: TGTGCCAGCAGCTTAGGGTCCGGGGGGTCCAGGGCCACTAACTATGGCTACACCTTC. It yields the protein CASSLGSGGSRATNYGYTF.

The CDR3 region is CASSKATGNSGANVLTF. The CDR3 DNA is TGCGCCAGCAGCAAAGCTACAGGGAACTCTGGGGCCAACGTCCTGACTTTC. The chain employs TRBV5-1 and TRBJ2-6; D is perhaps TRBD1 (6 bases). Germline CDR1 is SGHRS and CDR2 is YFSETQ. The CDR3 runs to 17 residues. V lost 4 bases, J lost 0 bases, and 14 bases lay in between.

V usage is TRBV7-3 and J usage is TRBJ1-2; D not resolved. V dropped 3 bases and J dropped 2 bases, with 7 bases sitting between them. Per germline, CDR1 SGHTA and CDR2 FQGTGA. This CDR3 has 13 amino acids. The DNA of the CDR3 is TGTGCCAGCAGCTTCTATCCGAACTATGGCTACACCTTC. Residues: CASSFYPNYGYTF.

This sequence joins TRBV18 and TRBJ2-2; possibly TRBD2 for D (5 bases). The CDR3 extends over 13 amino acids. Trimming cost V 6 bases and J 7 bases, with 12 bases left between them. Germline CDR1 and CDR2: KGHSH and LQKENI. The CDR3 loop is CASSPGLSGELFF. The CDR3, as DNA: TGTGCCAGCTCGCCGGGGTTGAGCGGGGAGCTGTTTTTT.

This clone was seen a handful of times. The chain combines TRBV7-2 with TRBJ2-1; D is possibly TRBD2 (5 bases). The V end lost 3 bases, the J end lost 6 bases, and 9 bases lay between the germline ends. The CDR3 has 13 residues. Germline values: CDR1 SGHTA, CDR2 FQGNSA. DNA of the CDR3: TGTGCCAGCAGCTTCGGACGGGGCAATGAGCAGTTCTTC. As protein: CASSFGRGNEQFF.

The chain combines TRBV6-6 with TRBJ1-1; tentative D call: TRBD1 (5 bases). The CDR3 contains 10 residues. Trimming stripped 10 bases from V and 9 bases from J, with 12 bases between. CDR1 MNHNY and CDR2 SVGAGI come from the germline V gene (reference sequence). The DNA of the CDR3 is TGTGCCACCGGGGGGTCACAAGCTTTCTTT. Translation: CATGGSQAFF.

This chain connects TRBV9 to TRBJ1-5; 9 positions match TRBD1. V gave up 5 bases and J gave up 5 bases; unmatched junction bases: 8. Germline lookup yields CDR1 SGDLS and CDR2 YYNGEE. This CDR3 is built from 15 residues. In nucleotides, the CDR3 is TGTGCCAGCAGTGAAACAGGGGGCGTGGATCAGCCCCAGCATTTT. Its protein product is CASSETGGVDQPQHF.

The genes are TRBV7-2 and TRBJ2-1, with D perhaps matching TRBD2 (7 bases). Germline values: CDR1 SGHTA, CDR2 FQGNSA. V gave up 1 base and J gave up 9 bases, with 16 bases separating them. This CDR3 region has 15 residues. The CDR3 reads CASSLEGGGGGEQFF. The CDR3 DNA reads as TGTGCCAGCAGCTTAGAAGGGGGGGGCGGTGGTGAGCAGTTCTTC.